Given below is one T cell receptor beta chain in context. Its antigen is unknown. Time point given: sample taken at primary tumor resection. The CDR3 covers 11 residues. Germline V gene data show CDR1 as DFQATT and CDR2 as SNEGSKA (reference sequence). TCRdb reanalysed the 5' RACE reads using MiXCR and keeps one entry per CDR3 protein. The table shows 5,000 or so distinct CDR3 sequences, with about 23% occurring only once. This record comes from a study of spatial heterogeneity in lung cancer. Regarding the study as a whole: In tumors, expanded intratumoral alpha and beta TCR counts tracked mutation counts.

The clonotype was recovered from a male donor with early-stage non-small cell lung cancer. The gene calls are TRBV20-1 and TRBJ1-1, with 7 bases that match TRBD1. The sequencing used lung tumor tissue, collected at surgery. DNA for the CDR3: TGCAGCTTTAGGGGGCGCACTGAAGCTTTCTTT. This translates into CSFRGRTEAFF.